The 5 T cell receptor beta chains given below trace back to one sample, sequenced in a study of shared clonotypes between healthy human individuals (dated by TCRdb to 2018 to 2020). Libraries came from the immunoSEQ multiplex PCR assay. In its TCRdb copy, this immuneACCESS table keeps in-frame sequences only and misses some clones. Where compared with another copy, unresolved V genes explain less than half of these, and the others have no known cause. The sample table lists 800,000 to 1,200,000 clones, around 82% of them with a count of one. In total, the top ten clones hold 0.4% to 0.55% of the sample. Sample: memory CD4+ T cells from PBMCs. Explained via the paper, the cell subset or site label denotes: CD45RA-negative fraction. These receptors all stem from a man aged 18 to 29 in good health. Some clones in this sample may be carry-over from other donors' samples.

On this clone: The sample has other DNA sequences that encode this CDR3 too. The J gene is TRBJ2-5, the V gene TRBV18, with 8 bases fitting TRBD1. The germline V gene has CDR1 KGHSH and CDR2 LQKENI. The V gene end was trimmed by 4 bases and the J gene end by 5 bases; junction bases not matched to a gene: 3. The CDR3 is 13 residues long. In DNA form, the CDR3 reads TGTGCCAGCTCACGGGGACAGGCGGAGACCCAGTACTTC. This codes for CASSRGQAETQYF.

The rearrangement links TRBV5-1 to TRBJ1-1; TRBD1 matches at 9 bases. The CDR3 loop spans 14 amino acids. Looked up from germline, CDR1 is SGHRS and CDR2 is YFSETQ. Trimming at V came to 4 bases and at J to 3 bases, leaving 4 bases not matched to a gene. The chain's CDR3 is CASSAQGAHTEAFF. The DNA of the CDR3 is TGCGCCAGCAGCGCACAGGGGGCCCACACTGAAGCTTTCTTT.

CDR3: CASSLVPRNEQFF. CDR3 nucleotides: TGTGCCAGCAGCTTAGTACCACGGAATGAGCAGTTCTTC. The chain couples TRBV7-7 to TRBJ2-1; no definite D call. CDR3 length: 13 amino acids. V shed 1 base and J shed 7 bases, with 8 bases lying between them. From germline, CDR1 is SSHAT and CDR2 FNYEAQ (reference sequence). Variable domain in full (rest from reference TRBV7-7 and TRBJ2-1): GAGVSQSPRYKVTKRGQDVTLRCDPISSHATLYWYQQALGQGPEFLTYFNYEAQPDKSGLPSDRFSAERPEGSISTLTIQRTEQRDSAMYRCASSLVPRNEQFFGPGTRLTVL.

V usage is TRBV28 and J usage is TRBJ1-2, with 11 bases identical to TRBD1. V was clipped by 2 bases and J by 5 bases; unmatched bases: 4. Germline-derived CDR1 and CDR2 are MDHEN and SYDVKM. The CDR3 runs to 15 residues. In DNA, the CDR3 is TGTGCCAGCAGTTTAAGTGGGACAGGGGGGTATGGCTACACCTTC. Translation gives CASSLSGTGGYGYTF.

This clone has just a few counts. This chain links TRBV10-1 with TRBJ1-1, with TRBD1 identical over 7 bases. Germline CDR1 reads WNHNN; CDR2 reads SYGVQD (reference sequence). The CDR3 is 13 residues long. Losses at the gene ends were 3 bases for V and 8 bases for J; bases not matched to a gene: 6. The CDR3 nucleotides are TGCGCCAGCAGTGAAGACCCGACAGGGGAAGCTTTCTTT. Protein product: CASSEDPTGEAFF.